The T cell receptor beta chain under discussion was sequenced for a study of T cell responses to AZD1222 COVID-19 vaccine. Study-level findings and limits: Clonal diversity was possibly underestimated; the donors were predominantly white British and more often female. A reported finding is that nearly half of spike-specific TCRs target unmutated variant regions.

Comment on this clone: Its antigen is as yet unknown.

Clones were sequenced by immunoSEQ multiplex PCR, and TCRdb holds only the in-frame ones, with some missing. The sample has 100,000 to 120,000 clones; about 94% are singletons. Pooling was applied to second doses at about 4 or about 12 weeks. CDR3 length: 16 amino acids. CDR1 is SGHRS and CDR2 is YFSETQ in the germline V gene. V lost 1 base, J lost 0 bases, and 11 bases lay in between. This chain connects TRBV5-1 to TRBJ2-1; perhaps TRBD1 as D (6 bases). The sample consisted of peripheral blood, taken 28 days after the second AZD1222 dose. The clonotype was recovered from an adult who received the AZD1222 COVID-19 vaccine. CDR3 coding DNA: TGCGCCAGCAGCTTGCTACAGGGTTCCTCCTACAATGAGCAGTTCTTC. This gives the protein CASSLLQGSSYNEQFF.